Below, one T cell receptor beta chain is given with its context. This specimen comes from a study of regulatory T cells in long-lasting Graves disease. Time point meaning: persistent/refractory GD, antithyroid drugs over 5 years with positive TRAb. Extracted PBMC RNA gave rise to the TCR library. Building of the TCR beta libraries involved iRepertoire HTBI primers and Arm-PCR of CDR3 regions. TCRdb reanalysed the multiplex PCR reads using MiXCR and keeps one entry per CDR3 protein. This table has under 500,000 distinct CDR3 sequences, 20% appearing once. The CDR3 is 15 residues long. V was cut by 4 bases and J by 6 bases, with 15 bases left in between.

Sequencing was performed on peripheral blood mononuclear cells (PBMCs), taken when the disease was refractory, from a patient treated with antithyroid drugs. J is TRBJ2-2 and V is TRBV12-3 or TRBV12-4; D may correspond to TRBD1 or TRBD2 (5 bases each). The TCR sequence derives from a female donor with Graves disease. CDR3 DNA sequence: TGTGCCAGCAGTTATCGGGGCAGGGTGGCCGGGGAGCTGTTTTTT. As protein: CASSYRGRVAGELFF.